Listed below are T cell receptor beta chains from one sample, sequenced in a study of T cell responses to AZD1222 COVID-19 vaccine. Sequencing was performed with immunoSEQ multiplex PCR; in TCRdb, only in-frame clones are kept and a portion is missing. The sample shows 100,000 to 150,000 clones, more than 85% of them seen only once. Specimen: peripheral blood, collected 28 days after the second AZD1222 dose. The receptors here all came from an adult who received the AZD1222 COVID-19 vaccine. CDR3s include the opening cysteine and the closing phenylalanine or tryptophan. The D gene is left open where the match is weak. Clone size is given for some rows only: seen once, a few or many times, or a class if the clone is expanded.

clone_size	v_call	d_call	j_call	cdr3_nt	cdr3_aa
.	TRBV3-1/TRBV3-2	TRBD1	TRBJ2-2	TGTGCCAGCAGCCCAACAGGGGGCACCGGGGAGCTGTTTTTT	CASSPTGGTGELFF
.	TRBV6-5	TRBD1	TRBJ1-3	TGTGCCAGCAGTTCCGGGACAGGGGGGCCAAACACCATATATTTT	CASSSGTGGPNTIYF
.	TRBV4-2	.	TRBJ1-2	TGTGCCAGCAGCCAAGAAAAACTTAACTATGGCTACACCTTC	CASSQEKLNYGYTF
.	TRBV6-5	.	TRBJ1-2	TGTGCCAGCAGTTACTCGACGGGCAGCTGGGGCTACACCTTC	CASSYSTGSWGYTF
once	TRBV9	.	TRBJ1-3	TGTGCCAGCAGCCTACAGGGAAATTCTGGAAACACCATATATTTT	CASSLQGNSGNTIYF
.	TRBV11-3	.	TRBJ2-7	TGTGCCAGCAGCTTCCGGGACACCCTTCCCCAGCAGTACTTC	CASSFRDTLPQQYF
.	TRBV11-2	.	TRBJ2-7	TGTGCCAGCAGCTCCCAGGCCCTGAGGAACGAGCAGTACTTC	CASSSQALRNEQYF
once	TRBV30	.	TRBJ1-4	TGTGCCTGGAGCGATACAGGGCTGGTACGTGAAAAACTGTTTTTT	CAWSDTGLVREKLFF
.	TRBV30	TRBD2	TRBJ2-2	TGTGCCTGGAGTCGGACTAGCGGATACACCGGGGAGCTGTTTTTT	CAWSRTSGYTGELFF
.	TRBV3-1/TRBV3-2	.	TRBJ2-5	TGTGCCAGCAGCCGCATGTCGGAGACCCAGTACTTC	CASSRMSETQYF
.	TRBV19	TRBD1	TRBJ1-2	TGTGCCAGTAGTATCCCTACAGGGGTTATTGGCTACACCTTC	CASSIPTGVIGYTF
.	TRBV28	TRBD2	TRBJ2-7	TGTGCCAGCAGTTGGGGAGGGACGGCTTCCTACGAGCAGTACTTC	CASSWGGTASYEQYF
.	TRBV30	.	TRBJ1-4	TGTGCCTGGAGTGTCGAGGAAAAACTGTTTTTT	CAWSVEEKLFF
.	TRBV11-2	.	TRBJ1-6	TGTGCCAGCAGCCCCGGACAGCATAATTCACCCCTCCACTTT	CASSPGQHNSPLHF
.	TRBV18	.	TRBJ2-7	TGTGCCAGCTCACCACCCCCCGGACAGAACTACGAGCAGTACTTC	CASSPPPGQNYEQYF